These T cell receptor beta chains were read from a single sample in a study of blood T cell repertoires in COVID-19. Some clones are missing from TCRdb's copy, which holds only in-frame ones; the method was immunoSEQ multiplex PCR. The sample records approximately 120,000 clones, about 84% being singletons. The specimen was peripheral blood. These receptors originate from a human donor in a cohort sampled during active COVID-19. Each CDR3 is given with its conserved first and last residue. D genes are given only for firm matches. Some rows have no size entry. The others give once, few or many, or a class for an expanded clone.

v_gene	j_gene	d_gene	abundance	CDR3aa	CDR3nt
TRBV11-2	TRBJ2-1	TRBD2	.	CASSLAHLAGVYNEQFF	TGTGCCAGCAGCTTAGCCCACCTAGCGGGGGTTTACAATGAGCAGTTCTTC
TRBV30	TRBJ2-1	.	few	CAWSTTEGRGNNEQFF	TGTGCCTGGAGTACTACGGAGGGCAGGGGGAACAATGAGCAGTTCTTC
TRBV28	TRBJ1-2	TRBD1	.	CASSFRGIGYGYTF	TGTGCCAGCAGTTTCAGGGGGATCGGGTATGGCTACACCTTC
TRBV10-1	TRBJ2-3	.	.	CASSESGRASTDTQYF	TGCGCCAGCAGTGAGTCGGGCCGAGCTAGCACAGATACGCAGTATTTT
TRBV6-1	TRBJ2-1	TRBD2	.	CASSEARVAGDHEQFF	TGTGCCAGCAGTGAAGCGCGGGTAGCGGGAGACCATGAGCAGTTCTTC
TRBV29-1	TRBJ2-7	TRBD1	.	CSVEVGTESSYEQYF	TGCAGCGTTGAAGTCGGGACAGAGTCATCTTACGAGCAGTACTTC
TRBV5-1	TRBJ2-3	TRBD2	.	CASSLIISGIGSDTQYF	TGCGCCAGCAGCTTGATCATAAGCGGGATAGGGTCCGATACGCAGTATTTT
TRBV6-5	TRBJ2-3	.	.	CASSYPLGLPTDTQYF	TGTGCCAGCAGTTACCCACTAGGCCTGCCCACAGATACGCAGTATTTT
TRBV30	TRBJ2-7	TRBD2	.	CAWSVRLRGGEQYF	TGTGCCTGGAGTGTACGGCTGCGCGGGGGAGAGCAGTACTTC
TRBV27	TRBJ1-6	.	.	CASSLIGGGGPLHF	TGTGCCAGCAGTTTAATAGGGGGGGGAGGCCCCCTCCACTTT
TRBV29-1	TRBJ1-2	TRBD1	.	CSVSTGQGEGYTF	TGCAGCGTTTCTACAGGACAGGGGGAGGGCTACACCTTC
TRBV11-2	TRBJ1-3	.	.	CASSFGLNTIYF	TGTGCCAGCAGCTTCGGTTTGAACACCATATATTTT
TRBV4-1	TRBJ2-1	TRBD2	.	CASSQSSGRAAEQFF	TGCGCCAGCAGCCAATCTAGCGGGAGGGCGGCGGAGCAGTTCTTC
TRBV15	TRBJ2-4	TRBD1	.	CATLDRGWGNAKNIQYF	TGTGCCACCTTAGACAGGGGTTGGGGTAACGCCAAAAACATTCAGTACTTC
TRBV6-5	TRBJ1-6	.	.	CASSFGRRGNSPLHF	TGTGCCAGCAGTTTCGGACGTAGGGGGAATTCACCCCTCCACTTT
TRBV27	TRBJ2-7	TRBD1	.	CASSLKRDRVFHEQYF	TGTGCCAGCAGTTTAAAGCGGGACAGGGTTTTTCACGAGCAGTACTTC
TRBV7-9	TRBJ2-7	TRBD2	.	CASSLLASGGAYEQYF	TGTGCCAGCAGCTTGTTGGCTAGCGGGGGAGCCTACGAGCAGTACTTC
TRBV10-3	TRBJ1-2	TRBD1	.	CAIRADRGLRGYTF	TGTGCCATCAGAGCGGACAGGGGGCTTCGGGGCTACACCTTC
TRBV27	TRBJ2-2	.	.	CASSITPTITGELFF	TGTGCCAGCAGCATTACCCCCACAATTACCGGGGAGCTGTTTTTT
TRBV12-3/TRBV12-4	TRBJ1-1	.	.	CASSEGVREAFF	TGTGCCAGCAGCGAGGGGGTTCGGGAAGCTTTCTTT
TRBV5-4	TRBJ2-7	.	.	CASSYQGYYYEQYF	TGTGCCAGCAGCTACCAGGGCTACTACTACGAGCAGTACTTC
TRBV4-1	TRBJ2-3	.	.	CASSQAIDTQYF	TGCGCCAGCAGCCAAGCAATAGATACGCAGTATTTT
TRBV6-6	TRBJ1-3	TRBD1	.	CASRETGSGGNTIYF	TGTGCCAGCAGGGAGACAGGGAGCGGCGGAAACACCATATATTTT
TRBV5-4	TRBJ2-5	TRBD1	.	CASSGYRGETQYF	TGTGCCAGCAGCGGATACAGGGGAGAGACCCAGTACTTC
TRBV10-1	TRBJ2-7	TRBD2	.	CASSDQLAGAYEQYF	TGCGCCAGCAGTGACCAACTAGCGGGAGCCTACGAGCAGTACTTC
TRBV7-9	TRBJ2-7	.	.	CASSSSKGLAVYEQYF	TGTGCCAGCAGCTCCTCGAAGGGTCTAGCCGTCTACGAGCAGTACTTC
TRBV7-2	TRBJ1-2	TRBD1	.	CASSPRHTGDHYGYTF	TGTGCCAGCAGCCCACGCCATACAGGGGATCACTATGGCTACACCTTC
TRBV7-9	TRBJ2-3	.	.	CASSWGGRDIDTQYF	TGTGCCAGCAGCTGGGGTGGCAGGGACATCGATACGCAGTATTTT
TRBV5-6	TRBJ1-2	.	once	CASSFQGSYTF	TGTGCCAGCAGCTTCCAGGGAAGCTACACCTTC
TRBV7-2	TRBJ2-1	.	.	CASSYRRLVDEQFF	TGTGCCAGCAGCTATCGTAGACTAGTGGATGAGCAGTTCTTC
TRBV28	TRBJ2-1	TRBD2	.	CASKIRTSGIQYNEQFF	TGTGCCAGCAAAATACGGACTAGCGGAATTCAGTACAATGAGCAGTTCTTC
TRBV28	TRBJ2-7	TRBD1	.	CASSFPGTASYEQYF	TGTGCCAGCAGTTTCCCCGGGACAGCATCCTACGAGCAGTACTTC
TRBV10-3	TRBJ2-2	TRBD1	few	CAINDRGRDTGELFF	TGTGCCATCAACGACAGGGGGCGGGACACCGGGGAGCTGTTTTTT
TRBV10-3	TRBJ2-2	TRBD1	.	CAIRGRDRLTGELFF	TGTGCCATCAGAGGCCGGGACAGACTTACCGGGGAGCTGTTTTTT
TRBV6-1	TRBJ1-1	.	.	CASSEGYGGPTEAFF	TGTGCCAGCAGTGAAGGTTATGGAGGGCCCACTGAAGCTTTCTTT
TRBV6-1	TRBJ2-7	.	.	CASSEGHRDWSYEQYF	TGTGCCAGCAGTGAAGGGCACAGGGATTGGTCCTACGAGCAGTACTTC
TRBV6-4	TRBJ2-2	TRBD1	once	CASSGQGNTGELFF	TGTGCCAGCAGTGGACAGGGGAACACCGGGGAGCTGTTTTTT
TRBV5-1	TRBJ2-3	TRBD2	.	CASSARGGFAGGSTDTQYF	TGCGCCAGCAGCGCGAGAGGGGGGTTTGCGGGAGGAAGCACAGATACGCAGTATTTT
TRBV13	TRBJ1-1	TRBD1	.	CASSLGDRGPNTEAFF	TGTGCCAGCAGCTTAGGCGACAGGGGGCCGAACACTGAAGCTTTCTTT
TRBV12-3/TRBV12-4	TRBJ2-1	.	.	CASSSGLEQFF	TGTGCCAGCAGTTCAGGCCTCGAGCAGTTCTTC
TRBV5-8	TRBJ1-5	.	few	CASTPGAVYSNQPQHF	TGTGCCAGCACCCCAGGGGCGGTTTATAGCAATCAGCCCCAGCATTTT
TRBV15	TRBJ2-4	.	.	CATSREVGDIQYF	TGTGCCACCAGCAGAGAAGTCGGTGACATTCAGTACTTC
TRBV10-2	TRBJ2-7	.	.	CASSDLAQANEQYF	TGCGCCAGCAGTGATCTGGCCCAGGCGAACGAGCAGTACTTC
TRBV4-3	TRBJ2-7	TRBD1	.	CASSQDRRQGVYEQYF	TGCGCCAGCAGCCAAGACCGGCGGCAGGGGGTTTACGAGCAGTACTTC
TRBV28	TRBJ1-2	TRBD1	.	CASSRGQGGYGYTF	TGTGCCAGCAGCAGGGGACAGGGCGGCTATGGCTACACCTTC
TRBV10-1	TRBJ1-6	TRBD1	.	CASSGTGSSPLHF	TGCGCCAGCAGTGGGACAGGGAGTTCACCCCTCCACTTT
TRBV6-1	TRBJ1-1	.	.	CASSEGEIGGREAFF	TGTGCCAGCAGTGAGGGGGAAATAGGAGGGCGCGAAGCTTTCTTT
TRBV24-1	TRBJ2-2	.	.	CATSVGELFF	TGTGCCACCAGTGTAGGGGAGCTGTTTTTT
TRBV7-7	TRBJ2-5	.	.	CASSLDASKVETQYF	TGTGCCAGCAGCTTAGATGCTAGCAAAGTAGAGACCCAGTACTTC
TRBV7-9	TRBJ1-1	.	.	CASSLSGNVGTEAFF	TGTGCCAGCAGCTTATCGGGAAACGTGGGCACTGAAGCTTTCTTT
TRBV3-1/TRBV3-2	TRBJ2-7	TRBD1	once	CASSQRTGYYEQYF	TGTGCCAGCAGCCAAAGGACAGGGTACTACGAGCAGTACTTC
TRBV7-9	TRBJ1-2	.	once	CASAPGELYGYTF	TGTGCCAGCGCTCCGGGGGAGCTCTATGGCTACACCTTC
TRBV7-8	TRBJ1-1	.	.	CASSPRGSEMGAEAFF	TGTGCCAGCAGCCCTCGGGGTTCAGAAATGGGCGCTGAAGCTTTCTTT
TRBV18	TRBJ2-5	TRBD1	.	CASSPGQRPRETQYF	TGTGCCAGCTCACCGGGACAGAGGCCTCGAGAGACCCAGTACTTC
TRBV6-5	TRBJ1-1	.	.	CASSSSPAGANTEAFF	TGTGCCAGCAGTTCATCCCCGGCAGGGGCGAACACTGAAGCTTTCTTT
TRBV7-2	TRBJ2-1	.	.	CASSLAGGYNEQFF	TGTGCCAGCAGCTTAGCGGGCGGGTACAATGAGCAGTTCTTC
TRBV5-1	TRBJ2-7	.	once	CASSLAASSYNYEQYF	TGCGCCAGCAGCTTGGCCGCGTCTAGCTATAATTACGAGCAGTACTTC